This T cell receptor (beta chain) was identified in a study of T cell responses to AZD1222 COVID-19 vaccine. The CDR3 contains 15 residues. CDR1 and CDR2 from the germline V gene are SEHNR and FQNEAQ (reference sequence). The V and J ends lost 3 bases and 7 bases respectively, with 15 bases between them. For this clone: Its antigen is unknown.

Repertoires were generated with immunoSEQ multiplex PCR, while TCRdb's copy carries only in-frame clones and drops some. This repertoire shows tens of thousands of clones, approximately 79% found once; its top ten account for 20%. The study, taken as a whole, reports: The number of AZD1222 recipients seropositive at baseline was only five or six. Increased Spike-specific TCR breadth and depth were observed after two AZD1222 doses. Dominant CD4 TCR responses targeted spike regions 160-218 and 743-854. The sample set comprised mostly white British donors with more females, and clonal diversity was possibly underestimated.

The V call is TRBV7-9, the J call TRBJ2-2; D remains unclear. This clonotype originated in an adult in good health. Sequenced material: peripheral blood, taken on day 0 of MenACWY control vaccination. The CDR3: CASSFRSGSLGELFF. The CDR3 DNA reads TGTGCCAGCAGCTTTCGCTCCGGATCCCTCGGGGAGCTGTTTTTT.